One sample yielded the 23 T cell receptor beta chains listed below, sequenced in a study of T cells in Graves' hyperthyroidism and ophthalmopathy. What was amplified from RNA transcripts were TCR beta CDR3 regions. The HTBI primer set was used in a first-round RT-PCR of the TCR CDR3. TCRdb reprocessed the multiplex PCR reads via MiXCR and lists one record per CDR3 protein. The sample contains 300,000 to 450,000 distinct CDR3 sequences, about 14% of which appear only once. The sample consisted of blood. The source is a woman in her 30s with Graves' ophthalmopathy.

This clonotype was recorded at least ten times. The genes are TRBV2 and TRBJ2-6; 7 nucleotides align to TRBD1. Germline V lookup: CDR1 SNHLY, CDR2 FYNNEI. The V and J ends lost 2 bases and 0 bases, in that order; junction bases with no gene match: 13. The CDR3 runs to 20 residues. This CDR3 is CASSERPMGQILSGANVLTF. CDR3 coding DNA: TGTGCCAGCAGTGAACGACCAATGGGACAGATACTCTCTGGGGCCAACGTCCTGACTTTC.

This clonotype occurred many times. The chain employs TRBV30 and TRBJ1-3; a weak D match, TRBD1 (5 bases). V gave up 1 base and J gave up 4 bases, with 20 bases separating them. This CDR3 is 17 amino acids long. CDR1 and CDR2 from the germline V gene are GTSNPN and SVGIG (reference sequence). CDR3 sequence (DNA): TGTGCCTGGAGTGCCCTTCACAGGTCTTGGGTCGGAAACACCATATATTTT. Translated: CAWSALHRSWVGNTIYF.

This chain connects TRBV20-1 to TRBJ2-5; 7 bases match TRBD1. In germline, CDR1 is DFQATT, CDR2 SNEGSKA (reference sequence). This CDR3 is 15 amino acids long. Trimming cost V 1 base and J 7 bases; bases outside gene matches: 12. The CDR3 is CSARGPYGTEGTQYF. Here the CDR3 DNA reads TGCAGTGCTAGAGGTCCCTACGGGACAGAAGGGACCCAGTACTTC.

As to this clonotype: A much larger clone sits a single nucleotide away, making a read error possible. The V call is TRBV2, the J call TRBJ2-7; TRBD1 matches 7 bases. The CDR3 consists of 16 residues. CDR1 is SNHLY, CDR2 FYNNEI, per germline. CDR3 sequence reads: CASTRYGSGGTYEQHF. DNA of the CDR3: TGTGCCAGCACCCGATACGGCTCAGGGGGTACCTACGAGCAGCACTTC. Filled out from reference TRBV2 and TRBJ2-7, the complete variable domain reads EPEVTQTPSHQVTQMGQEVILRCVPISNHLYFYWYRQILGQKVEFLVSFYNNEISEKSEIFDDQFSVERPDGSNFTLKIRSTKLEDSAMYFCASTRYGSGGTYEQHFGPGTRLTVT.

This clonotype was counted many times. This rearrangement joins TRBV27 to TRBJ1-5; D is uncertain. The CDR3 sequence is 16 residues long. The V gene's germline CDR1 is MNHEY and CDR2 SMNVEV (reference sequence). The germline V and J ends were trimmed by 8 bases and 5 bases, with 22 bases remaining between them. This CDR3 is CASGIGPLPGDQPQHF. The CDR3, as DNA: TGTGCCAGCGGTATAGGCCCGCTCCCCGGGGATCAGCCCCAGCATTTT.

Details on this clonotype: Possible read error: a much larger clone is one base away. Lacking the conserved final phenylalanine or tryptophan, this CDR3 likely reflects a read error. The chain is built from TRBV30 and TRBJ2-1; TRBD1 or TRBD2 may be the D gene (5 bases each). V dropped 2 bases and J dropped 0 bases, with 11 bases sitting between them. The V gene's germline CDR1 is GTSNPN and CDR2 SVGIG (reference sequence). This CDR3 contains 15 residues. CDR3: CAWSKWGSSYNEQFL. CDR3 sequence (DNA): TGTGCCTGGAGTAAGTGGGGGAGCTCCTACAATGAGCAGTTCTTA.

This clonotype has at least ten counts. The chain couples TRBV12-3 or TRBV12-4 to TRBJ2-3; D gene ambiguous. Trimming removed 6 bases from V and 5 bases from J, with 12 bases in between. CDR3 length: 13 residues. DNA for the CDR3: TGTGCCAGCAGCCTCGGTCTGGGAGATACGCAGTATTTT. Encoded protein: CASSLGLGDTQYF.

At least ten counts were recorded for this clonotype. The chain combines TRBV6-1 with TRBJ2-6, with no clear D. Trimming left V 8 bases short and J 0 bases short, with 8 bases between. Germline CDR1 reads MNHNS; CDR2 reads SASEGT. The CDR3 loop spans 14 amino acids. The CDR3, as DNA: TGTGCCAGCGATTCCTTCTCTGGGGCCAACGTCCTGACTTTC. This translates into CASDSFSGANVLTF.

V gene TRBV20-1 combines with J gene TRBJ2-1; TRBD2 aligns across 14 bases. Unmatched junction bases numbered 11, after V lost 5 bases and J lost 2 bases. The CDR3 spans 18 residues. Germline loops: CDR1 DFQATT, CDR2 SNEGSKA (reference sequence). This chain's CDR3 is CSALKPGLAGATYNEQFF. Here the CDR3 DNA reads TGCAGTGCTCTTAAACCGGGACTAGCGGGGGCCACCTACAATGAGCAGTTCTTC.

Many counts were recorded for this clonotype. The chain uses TRBV10-3 and TRBJ2-5; 10 nucleotides agree with TRBD1. Germline V gene sequence: CDR1 ENHRY, CDR2 SYGVKD. Trimming removed 11 bases from V and 12 bases from J; junction bases left unmatched: 6. The CDR3 has 10 amino acids. CDR3: CASGDRGKYF. The CDR3 DNA is TGTGCCTCCGGGGACAGGGGAAAGTACTTC.

This clonotype was picked up a small number of times. V usage is TRBV19 and J usage is TRBJ2-2, with D unclear. Between the trimmed V and J ends, which lost 0 bases and 7 bases, there was a span of 6 bases. The V gene's germline CDR1 is LNHDA and CDR2 SQIVND (reference sequence). CDR3 size: 13 residues. CDR3: CASSIDPNGELFF. The CDR3 nucleotides are TGTGCCAGTAGTATAGATCCCAACGGGGAGCTGTTTTTT.

This chain joins TRBV2 and TRBJ1-1, with D perhaps TRBD1 (5 bases). Germline CDR1 and CDR2: SNHLY and FYNNEI. Trimming shortened V by 2 bases and J by 8 bases, and 12 bases separated the two germline ends. The CDR3 covers 13 residues. The CDR3 region is CASSERTGTEAFF. DNA of the CDR3: TGTGCCAGCAGTGAACGAACAGGAACGGAAGCTTTCTTT.

This clonotype occurred many times. This chain uses TRBV28 with TRBJ2-5; TRBD1 might be the D (8 bases). V lost 5 bases, J lost 5 bases, and 21 bases lay in between. Germline assignment: CDR1 MDHEN and CDR2 SYDVKM. This CDR3 spans 16 amino acids. DNA of the CDR3: TGTGCCAGCAGTATACAGGGGGGGCACATCGGGGAGACCCAGTACTTC. Translated: CASSIQGGHIGETQYF. The full variable domain, rest sourced from reference TRBV28 and TRBJ2-5, is DVKVTQSSRYLVKRTGEKVFLECVQDMDHENMFWYRQDPGLGLRLIYFSYDVKMKEKGDIPEGYSVSREKKERFSLILESASTNQTSMYLCASSIQGGHIGETQYFGPGTRLLVL.

This clonotype was counted many times. V gene TRBV18 combines with J gene TRBJ1-3; 9 bases are shared with TRBD1. J lost 4 bases, V lost 7 bases, and 5 bases had no gene match. Germline CDR1 reads KGHSH; CDR2 reads LQKENI. CDR3 length equals 14 residues. CDR3 region: CASWTGVPGNTIYF. CDR3 nucleotide sequence: TGTGCCAGCTGGACAGGGGTACCCGGAAACACCATATATTTT. Together with reference TRBV18 and TRBJ1-3, the CDR3 gives the full variable domain: NAGVMQNPRHLVRRRGQEARLRCSPMKGHSHVYWYRQLPEEGLKFMVYLQKENIIDESGMPKERFSAEFPKEGPSILRIQQVVRGDSAAYFCASWTGVPGNTIYFGEGSWLTVV.

V and J are TRBV7-6 and TRBJ1-1; D call uncertain. Germline CDR1 reads SGHVS; CDR2 reads FNYEAQ. CDR3 length: 12 residues. V was pared by 4 bases and J by 9 bases, with 12 bases between. The CDR3 sequence: CASSSFEEKAFF. The CDR3, as DNA: TGTGCCAGCAGCTCGTTCGAGGAAAAAGCTTTCTTT. Filled out from reference TRBV7-6 and TRBJ1-1, the complete variable domain reads GAGVSQSPRYKVTKRGQDVALRCDPISGHVSLYWYRQALGQGPEFLTYFNYEAQQDKSGLPNDRFSAERPEGSISTLTIQRTEQRDSAMYRCASSSFEEKAFFGQGTRLTVV.

At least ten counts were recorded for this clonotype. The chain uses TRBV28 and TRBJ2-3, with 8 bases that match TRBD2. The V gene end was trimmed by 7 bases and the J gene end by 2 bases; junction bases not matched to a gene: 11. Germline values: CDR1 MDHEN, CDR2 SYDVKM. CDR3 length: 16 amino acids. The CDR3 here is CASTPIAGPVTDTQYF. The DNA of the CDR3 is TGTGCCAGCACTCCGATAGCGGGGCCAGTCACAGATACGCAGTATTTT. The full variable domain, rest sourced from reference TRBV28 and TRBJ2-3, is DVKVTQSSRYLVKRTGEKVFLECVQDMDHENMFWYRQDPGLGLRLIYFSYDVKMKEKGDIPEGYSVSREKKERFSLILESASTNQTSMYLCASTPIAGPVTDTQYFGPGTRLTVL.

This clonotype was seen ten or more times. The V and J genes are TRBV6-1 and TRBJ1-1, with 9 positions matching TRBD1. The germline CDR1 and CDR2 sequences are MNHNS and SASEGT. J was trimmed by 5 bases and V by 3 bases; bases with no gene match: 7. This CDR3 has 15 amino acids. This chain's CDR3 is CASSDTTGGETEAFF. For the CDR3, the DNA is TGTGCCAGCAGTGACACGACAGGGGGTGAGACTGAAGCTTTCTTT.

About this clonotype itself: A much more abundant neighbour one base away suggests this may be a read error. The chain has TRBV28 and TRBJ1-4; unclear D gene. The CDR3 has 15 amino acids. CDR1 and CDR2 (germline): MDHEN, SYDVKM. CDR3 bases: TGTGCCAGCAGTTTCGTCTCTTTAGGAAGTGAAAGACTGTTTTTT. It yields the protein CASSFVSLGSERLFF.

This clonotype was seen ten or more times. The chain combines TRBV2 with TRBJ2-7; 9 bases map to TRBD1. CDR3 length: 14 amino acids. Germline V gene lookup returns CDR1 SNHLY and CDR2 FYNNEI. V shed 4 bases, J shed 3 bases, and the junction held 4 bases outside the gene matches. The CDR3 bases are TGTGCCAGCAGTGGGACAGGGGCCTTCTACGAGCAGTACTTC. Protein product: CASSGTGAFYEQYF.

This clonotype appeared many times. This rearrangement joins TRBV5-1 to TRBJ2-7; 10 positions match TRBD2. Germline values: CDR1 SGHRS, CDR2 YFSETQ. V shed 4 bases, J shed 2 bases, and the junction held 9 bases outside the gene matches. The CDR3 is 16 residues long. The DNA for the CDR3 is TGCGCCAGCAGCGGCTCTACTAGCGGGAACCCCTACGAGCAGTACTTC. It translates to CASSGSTSGNPYEQYF.

The V call is TRBV12-3 or TRBV12-4, the J call TRBJ2-7; possible D gene TRBD2, 6 bases. V dropped 8 bases and J dropped 6 bases, with 23 bases sitting between them. The CDR3 is 15 amino acids. In nucleotides, the CDR3 is TGTGCCAGCTCACCACCGGGAAGGGGAGGCCTCGAGCAGTACTTC. Protein: CASSPPGRGGLEQYF.

CDR3 nucleotides: TGCGCCAGCAGCCAAGTAGAGTCTGAAGCTTTCTTT. It translates to CASSQVESEAFF. The genes are TRBV4-1 and TRBJ1-1, with no clear D. Trimming removed 1 base from V and 6 bases from J, with 6 bases in between. This CDR3 comprises 12 residues. Per the germline V gene, CDR1 is MGHRA and CDR2 is YSYEKL.

In its sample, this clonotype was seen many times. V usage is TRBV19 and J usage is TRBJ1-5, with D tentatively TRBD1 (5 bases). Looked up from germline, CDR1 is LNHDA and CDR2 is SQIVND (reference sequence). The CDR3 runs to 14 residues. V shed 6 bases and J shed 3 bases, with 12 bases lying between them. In DNA form, the CDR3 reads TGTGCCAGTAGCAGGGACTTCTCCAATCAGCCCCAGCATTTT. Protein: CASSRDFSNQPQHF.